This TCR beta chain was profiled in a study of CD8+ T cells in alopecia areata. cDNA serving as the sequencing template came from extracted, reverse transcribed RNA. Sequencing used immunoSEQ multiplex PCR; TCRdb keeps in-frame clones, though not all of them. The sample lists about 250,000 clones, about two thirds occurring once. The sample here was CD4+ T cells sorted from blood, taken at week 0. The TCR was taken from a human donor with alopecia areata.

The CDR3 reads CSVLKAPDTQYF. Written as DNA, the CDR3 is TGCAGCGTCCTGAAAGCCCCAGATACGCAGTATTTT. The genes are TRBV29-1 and TRBJ2-3; D is uncertain. Between the trimmed V and J ends, which lost 6 bases and 4 bases, there was a span of 11 bases. Germline V CDR1 and CDR2: SQVTM, ANQGSEA. The CDR3 has 12 amino acids.